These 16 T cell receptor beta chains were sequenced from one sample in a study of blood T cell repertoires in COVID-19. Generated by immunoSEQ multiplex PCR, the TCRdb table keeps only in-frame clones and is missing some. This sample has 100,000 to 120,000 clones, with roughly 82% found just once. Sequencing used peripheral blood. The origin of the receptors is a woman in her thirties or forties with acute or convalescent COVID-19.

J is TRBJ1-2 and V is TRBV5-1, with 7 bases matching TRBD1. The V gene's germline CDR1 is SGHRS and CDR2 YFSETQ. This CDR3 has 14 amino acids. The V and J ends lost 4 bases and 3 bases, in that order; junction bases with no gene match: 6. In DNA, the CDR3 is TGCGCCAGCAGCCTATATCAGGGGGACTATGGCTACACCTTC. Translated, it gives CASSLYQGDYGYTF.

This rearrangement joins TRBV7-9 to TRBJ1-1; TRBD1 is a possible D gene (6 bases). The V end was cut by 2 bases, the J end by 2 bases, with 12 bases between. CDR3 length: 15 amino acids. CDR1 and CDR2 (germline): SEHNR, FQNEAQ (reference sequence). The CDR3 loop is CASSLYAGENTEAFF. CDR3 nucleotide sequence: TGTGCCAGCAGCTTATACGCAGGGGAAAACACTGAAGCTTTCTTT. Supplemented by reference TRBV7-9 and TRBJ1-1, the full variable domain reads DTGVSQNPRHKITKRGQNVTFRCDPISEHNRLYWYRQTLGQGPEFLTYFQNEAQLEKSRLLSDRFSAERPKGSFSTLEIQRTEQGDSAMYLCASSLYAGENTEAFFGQGTRLTVV.

This CDR3 is CASSQGRGGAQETQYF. In DNA form, the CDR3 reads TGCGCCAGCAGCCAAGGAAGGGGGGGGGCACAAGAGACCCAGTACTTC. The chain carries TRBV4-3 and TRBJ2-5; tentative D call: TRBD2 (7 bases). From germline, CDR1 is LGHNA and CDR2 YSLEER. The CDR3 runs to 16 residues. V lost 1 base and J lost 2, with 14 bases in between.

For the CDR3, the DNA is TGTGCCAGCAGTAGGGACAGCGTACTCTCTGGAAACACCATATATTTT. Protein: CASSRDSVLSGNTIYF. The V call is TRBV2, the J call TRBJ1-3; 7 nucleotides align to TRBD1. Trimming removed 5 bases from V and 0 bases from J; junction bases left unmatched: 7. The CDR3 length is 16 residues. CDR1 SNHLY and CDR2 FYNNEI come from the germline V gene.

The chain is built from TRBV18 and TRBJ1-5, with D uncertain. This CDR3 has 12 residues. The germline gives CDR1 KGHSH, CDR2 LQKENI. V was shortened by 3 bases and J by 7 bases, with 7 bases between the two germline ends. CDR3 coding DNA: TGTGCCAGCTCACCGGGAGGCCAGCCCCAGCATTTT. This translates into CASSPGGQPQHF.

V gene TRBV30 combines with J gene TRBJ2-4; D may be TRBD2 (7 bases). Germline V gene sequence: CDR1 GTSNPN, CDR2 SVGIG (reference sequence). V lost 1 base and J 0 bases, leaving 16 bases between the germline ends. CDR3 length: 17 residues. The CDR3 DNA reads TGTGCCTGGAGTGGGGCGGGGGCCTTTCTAGCCAAAAACATTCAGTACTTC. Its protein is CAWSGAGAFLAKNIQYF.

The CDR3 nucleotides are TGTGCCATCAGTATGCGGGGGGACTACAATGAGCAGTTCTTC. As protein: CAISMRGDYNEQFF. The chain couples TRBV10-3 to TRBJ2-1, with 8 positions matching TRBD2. CDR1 and CDR2 from the germline V gene are ENHRY and SYGVKD. V trimming: 5 bases; J trimming: 3 bases; junction bases outside the gene matches: 3. This CDR3 has 14 amino acids.

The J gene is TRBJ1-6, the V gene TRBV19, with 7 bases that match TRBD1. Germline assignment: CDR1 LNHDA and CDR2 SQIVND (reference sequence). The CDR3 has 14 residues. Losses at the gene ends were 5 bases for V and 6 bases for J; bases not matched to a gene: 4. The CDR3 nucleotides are TGTGCCAGTAGTCAACAGGGGAGTAATTCACCCCTCCACTTT. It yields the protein CASSQQGSNSPLHF.

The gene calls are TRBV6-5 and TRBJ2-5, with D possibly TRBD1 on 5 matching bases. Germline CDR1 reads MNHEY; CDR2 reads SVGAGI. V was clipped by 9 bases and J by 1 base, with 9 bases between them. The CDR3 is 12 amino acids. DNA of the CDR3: TGTGCCAGTAAGGGGATCCAAGAGACCCAGTACTTC. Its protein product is CASKGIQETQYF.

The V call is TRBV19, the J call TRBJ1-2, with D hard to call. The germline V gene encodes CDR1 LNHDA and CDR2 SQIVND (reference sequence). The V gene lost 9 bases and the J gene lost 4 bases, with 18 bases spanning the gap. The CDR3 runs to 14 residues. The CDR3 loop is CASSPMVTVYGYTF. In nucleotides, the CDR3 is TGTGCCAGCTCCCCCATGGTAACTGTCTATGGCTACACCTTC.

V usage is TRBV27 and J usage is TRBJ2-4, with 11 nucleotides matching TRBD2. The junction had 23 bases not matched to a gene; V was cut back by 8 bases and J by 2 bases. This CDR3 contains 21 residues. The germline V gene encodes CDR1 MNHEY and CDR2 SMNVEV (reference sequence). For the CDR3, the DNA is TGTGCCAGCCCAGGCCCGTCCCCTTTAGCGGGGGGGCCAGTGACCAAAAACATTCAGTACTTC. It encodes CASPGPSPLAGGPVTKNIQYF.

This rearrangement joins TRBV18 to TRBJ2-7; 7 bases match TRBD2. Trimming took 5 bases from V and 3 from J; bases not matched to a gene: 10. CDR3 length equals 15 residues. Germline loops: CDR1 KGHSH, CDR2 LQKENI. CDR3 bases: TGTGCCAGCTCAACATCGGGGGGTCCTTTCTACGAGCAGTACTTC. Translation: CASSTSGGPFYEQYF. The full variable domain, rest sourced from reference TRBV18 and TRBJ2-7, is NAGVMQNPRHLVRRRGQEARLRCSPMKGHSHVYWYRQLPEEGLKFMVYLQKENIIDESGMPKERFSAEFPKEGPSILRIQQVVRGDSAAYFCASSTSGGPFYEQYFGPGTRLTVT.

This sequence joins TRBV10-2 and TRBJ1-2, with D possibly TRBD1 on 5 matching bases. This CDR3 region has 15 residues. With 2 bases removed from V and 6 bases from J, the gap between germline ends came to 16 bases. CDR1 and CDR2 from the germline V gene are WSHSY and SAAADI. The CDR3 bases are TGCGCCAGCAGTGAGGTAGTGGCAGGGCTAGATGGCTACACCTTC. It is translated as CASSEVVAGLDGYTF.

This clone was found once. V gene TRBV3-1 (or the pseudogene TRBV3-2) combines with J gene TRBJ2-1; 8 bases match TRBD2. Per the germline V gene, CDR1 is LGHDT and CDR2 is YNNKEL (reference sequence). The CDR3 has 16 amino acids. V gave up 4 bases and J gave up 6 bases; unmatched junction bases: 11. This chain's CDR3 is CASSPRSGGPGNEQFF. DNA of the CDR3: TGTGCCAGCAGCCCCCGGTCGGGGGGGCCTGGCAATGAGCAGTTCTTC.

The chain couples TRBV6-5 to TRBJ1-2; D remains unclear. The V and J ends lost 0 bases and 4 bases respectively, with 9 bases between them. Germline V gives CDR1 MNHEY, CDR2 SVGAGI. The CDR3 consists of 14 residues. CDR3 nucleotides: TGTGCCAGCAGTTACTCTGGGGAGTCCTATGGCTACACCTTC. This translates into CASSYSGESYGYTF.

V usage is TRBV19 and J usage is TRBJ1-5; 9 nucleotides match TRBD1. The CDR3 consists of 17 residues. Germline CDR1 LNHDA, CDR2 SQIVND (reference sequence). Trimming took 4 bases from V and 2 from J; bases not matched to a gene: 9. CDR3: CASSRVDRGVGNQPQHF. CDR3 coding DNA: TGTGCCAGTAGTAGAGTGGACAGGGGAGTAGGCAATCAGCCCCAGCATTTT.